A single sample is the source of the 20 T cell receptor beta chains below, sequenced in a study of blood T cell repertoires in COVID-19. Some clones are missing from TCRdb's copy, which holds only in-frame ones; the method was immunoSEQ multiplex PCR. The table lists about 250,000 clones, approximately 86% of them singletons. Sequencing used peripheral blood. The receptors come from a human donor with COVID-19, enrolled during active disease. The donor label of this sample is uncertain.

This rearrangement joins TRBV6-4 to TRBJ2-7, with 7 positions matching TRBD2. This CDR3 region has 15 residues. In germline, CDR1 is MRHNA, CDR2 SNTAGT. J was trimmed by 4 bases and V by 4 bases; bases with no gene match: 10. Here the CDR3 DNA reads TGTGCCAGCAGTGGTAGGCAGGGAGGGTGGTACGAGCAGTACTTC. Protein product: CASSGRQGGWYEQYF.

CDR3: CASSLGTSGITDTQYF. CDR3 in DNA: TGCGCCAGCAGCCTAGGGACTAGCGGGATCACAGATACGCAGTATTTT. This chain connects TRBV5-1 to TRBJ2-3, with 13 bases aligning to TRBD2. Germline CDR1 reads SGHRS; CDR2 reads YFSETQ. This CDR3 is built from 16 residues. V dropped 4 bases and J dropped 2; count of bases not matched to a gene: 4. Using reference TRBV5-1 and TRBJ2-3 for the parts outside the CDR3, the full variable domain is KAGVTQTPRYLIKTRGQQVTLSCSPISGHRSVSWYQQTPGQGLQFLFEYFSETQRNKGNFPGRFSGRQFSNSRSEMNVSTLELGDSALYLCASSLGTSGITDTQYFGPGTRLTVL.

The rearrangement joins TRBV19 to TRBJ2-3; 9 nucleotides align to TRBD2. The CDR3 totals 17 residues. Per the germline V gene, CDR1 is LNHDA and CDR2 is SQIVND (reference sequence). The V gene end was trimmed by 4 bases and the J gene end by 4 bases; junction bases not matched to a gene: 12. The CDR3, as DNA: TGTGCCAGTAGTAGACGAGCCGGGACTAGCAGTGCAGATACGCAGTATTTT. Its translation: CASSRRAGTSSADTQYF.

The CDR3 region has the DNA TGTGCCAGTAGTATTGCCCCTAACAGGGGCGAGCAGTACTTC. It specifies CASSIAPNRGEQYF. The gene calls are TRBV19 and TRBJ2-7; 7 bases align to TRBD1. This CDR3 is built from 14 residues. The ends lost 3 bases at V and 6 bases at J; junction bases unmatched: 8. Per germline, CDR1 LNHDA and CDR2 SQIVND (reference sequence).

CDR3 sequence: CASSPRERTGNTEAFF. The CDR3 coding sequence is TGCGCCAGCAGCCCTCGAGAGCGGACGGGGAACACTGAAGCTTTCTTT. The chain links TRBV4-1 to TRBJ1-1, with D uncertain. Germline V gene lookup returns CDR1 MGHRA and CDR2 YSYEKL. CDR3 length: 16 residues. V was clipped by 4 bases and J by 1 base, with 16 bases between them.

The CDR3 protein is CASSLRTSGRVTYEQYF. CDR3 coding DNA: TGTGCCAGCAGCCTTAGGACTAGCGGGAGAGTCACCTACGAGCAGTACTTC. This chain uses TRBV7-9 with TRBJ2-7, with TRBD2 identical over 13 bases. After removal of 5 bases from V and 2 bases from J, the junction contained 9 bases not matched to a gene. This CDR3 is built from 17 residues. The V gene's germline CDR1 is SEHNR and CDR2 FQNEAQ (reference sequence).

This chain connects TRBV9 to TRBJ1-2, with D maybe TRBD1 (6 bases). Per the germline V gene, CDR1 is SGDLS and CDR2 is YYNGEE. The CDR3 totals 15 residues. Deletions cut 4 bases from V and 4 bases from J, with 17 bases between. The CDR3 bases are TGTGCCAGCAGCCCAGGGGAGGGACCCGGCTATGGCTACACCTTC. Protein sequence: CASSPGEGPGYGYTF. The full variable domain, rest sourced from reference TRBV9 and TRBJ1-2, is DSGVTQTPKHLITATGQRVTLRCSPRSGDLSVYWYQQSLDQGLQFLIQYYNGEERAKGNILERFSAQQFPDLHSELNLSSLELGDSALYFCASSPGEGPGYGYTFGSGTRLTVV.

V usage is TRBV28 and J usage is TRBJ1-6; no clear D gene. The CDR3 runs to 16 residues. The V gene's germline CDR1 is MDHEN and CDR2 SYDVKM. Trimming cost V 6 bases and J 6 bases, with 18 bases left between them. The CDR3 protein is CASSLPGGQINSPLHF. CDR3 DNA: TGTGCCAGCAGCCTCCCCGGCGGGCAGATTAATTCACCCCTCCACTTT.

This clone was counted a single time. The chain combines TRBV9 with TRBJ1-1; no clear D gene. Germline CDR1 SGDLS, CDR2 YYNGEE. Trimming pared 0 bases from V and 3 bases from J, leaving 9 bases between. The CDR3 runs to 14 residues. The CDR3 protein is CASSVGQIHTEAFF. DNA for the CDR3: TGTGCCAGCAGCGTAGGCCAGATCCACACTGAAGCTTTCTTT.

The chain joins TRBV7-2 to TRBJ1-2; 7 positions agree with TRBD1. Germline V gene data show CDR1 as SGHTA and CDR2 as FQGNSA. There are 15 residues in the CDR3. V lost 5 bases and J lost 7; bases outside the gene matches: 13. As DNA, the CDR3 is TGTGCCAGCAGCCCGACGACAGGGAAGGGGATTGGCTACACCTTC. It translates to CASSPTTGKGIGYTF.

V usage is TRBV2 and J usage is TRBJ2-1, with 7 nucleotides matching TRBD1. With 9 bases clipped from V and 2 bases from J, the junction kept 7 bases outside the gene matches. This CDR3 spans 14 amino acids. Germline lookup yields CDR1 SNHLY and CDR2 FYNNEI. The CDR3 sequence: CASREDRAYNEQFF. Here the CDR3 DNA reads TGTGCCAGTCGCGAAGACAGGGCCTACAATGAGCAGTTCTTC. Full variable domain (rest looked up from reference TRBV2 and TRBJ2-1): EPEVTQTPSHQVTQMGQEVILRCVPISNHLYFYWYRQILGQKVEFLVSFYNNEISEKSEIFDDQFSVERPDGSNFTLKIRSTKLEDSAMYFCASREDRAYNEQFFGPGTRLTVL.

V and J are TRBV5-4 and TRBJ1-6; TRBD1 aligns across 8 bases. CDR3 length equals 14 residues. CDR1 is SGHNT and CDR2 is YYREEE in the germline V gene (reference sequence). V was clipped by 1 base and J by 9 bases; unmatched bases: 3. CDR3 protein: CASSLFTGGSPLHF. The CDR3 DNA follows: TGTGCCAGCAGCTTGTTCACAGGGGGTTCACCCCTCCACTTT.

The CDR3 sequence: CASSARGQGKTEAFF. CDR3 coding DNA: TGTGCCAGTAGTGCCCGAGGACAGGGCAAAACTGAAGCTTTCTTT. This sequence joins TRBV19 and TRBJ1-1; 8 positions match TRBD1. The V gene's germline CDR1 is LNHDA and CDR2 SQIVND (reference sequence). The CDR3 is 15 residues long. J was trimmed by 5 bases and V by 5 bases; bases with no gene match: 10.

This clone was seen only once. The rearrangement uses TRBV18 and TRBJ1-3, with D uncertain. This CDR3 is 16 amino acids long. V shed 2 bases and J shed 2 bases, with 13 bases lying between them. CDR1 KGHSH and CDR2 LQKENI come from the germline V gene. CDR3 protein: CASSPGRQTAGNTIYF. CDR3 in DNA: TGTGCCAGCTCACCAGGCAGACAAACCGCTGGAAACACCATATATTTT.

The V gene is TRBV6-5, the J gene TRBJ1-2, with D possibly matching TRBD1 (5 bases). Germline CDR1 MNHEY, CDR2 SVGAGI. The length of the CDR3 is 13 residues. The V end was cut by 6 bases, the J end by 8 bases, with 16 bases between. The CDR3 is CASRWAGGGGYTF. CDR3 DNA: TGTGCCAGCAGGTGGGCGGGGGGAGGAGGCTACACCTTC.

The V gene is TRBV5-8, the J gene TRBJ2-6; D call uncertain. CDR1 and CDR2 from the germline V gene are SGHTS and YDEGEE. The CDR3 has 15 residues. V was pared by 0 bases and J by 4 bases, with 8 bases between. The CDR3 loop is CASSLDGFGANVLTF. In nucleotides, the CDR3 is TGTGCCAGCAGCTTGGACGGGTTCGGGGCCAACGTCCTGACTTTC.

The DNA for the CDR3 is TGTGCCATCGTAGCGGGGTCCTACGAGCAGTACTTC. This translates into CAIVAGSYEQYF. The rearrangement uses TRBV28 and TRBJ2-7, with 8 bases lining up with TRBD2. The CDR3 length is 12 residues. Germline CDR1 and CDR2: MDHEN and SYDVKM. With 10 bases clipped from V and 1 base from J, the junction kept 3 bases outside the gene matches.

The chain carries TRBV4-1 and TRBJ2-7; D is ambiguous. This CDR3 has 11 residues. V shed 6 bases and J shed 4 bases, with 7 bases lying between them. The V gene's germline CDR1 is MGHRA and CDR2 YSYEKL. This CDR3 is CASSNTYEQYF. The CDR3 region has the DNA TGCGCCAGCAGTAATACTTACGAGCAGTACTTC.

In DNA form, the CDR3 reads TGTGCCAGCAGGCCGACAGGGCTCACTGAAGCTTTCTTT. As protein: CASRPTGLTEAFF. The rearrangement uses TRBV7-2 and TRBJ1-1, with 7 positions matching TRBD1. The CDR3 totals 13 residues. Germline CDR1 and CDR2: SGHTA and FQGNSA. The junction had 5 bases not matched to a gene; V was cut back by 6 bases and J by 4 bases.

Details on this clone: Its ends do not fully match the called genes, so a read error is possible. The V and J genes are TRBV28 and TRBJ2-7, with TRBD1 identical over 9 bases. Germline V CDR1 and CDR2: MDHEN, SYDVKM. The CDR3 is 14 residues long. The CDR3: CASSQQGALGILDF. The CDR3 nucleotides read TGTGCCAGCAGTCAACAGGGGGCGCTGGGTATCTTGGACTTC.